Listed below are T cell receptor beta chains from one sample, sequenced in a study of PD-1 blockade in classical Hodgkin lymphoma. The data were produced by immunoSEQ multiplex PCR, yet TCRdb's version contains in-frame clones alone and is incomplete. The repertoire consists of about 97,000 clones, with around four fifths occurring once and the leading ten covering over 9%. This sample comprised peripheral blood mononuclear cells (PBMCs), obtained at baseline. The receptors originated from a human donor with classical Hodgkin lymphoma. CDR3s include the opening cysteine and the closing phenylalanine or tryptophan. Fields, in order: D gene, J gene, clone size, V gene, CDR3 protein. D genes are given only for firm matches. The listing skips clone size in some rows; elsewhere it reads once, few, many or a size class.

NA	TRBJ2-7	NA	TRBV10-3	CAISEVVGYEQYF
NA	TRBJ2-2	NA	TRBV4-1	CASSQGSSNTGELFF
TRBD1	TRBJ1-2	NA	TRBV11-1	CASSWTGEGYTF
TRBD2	TRBJ2-7	NA	TRBV28	CASSLHQRDYEQYF
NA	TRBJ2-7	NA	TRBV28	CASRDPLSSYEQYF
TRBD1	TRBJ2-6	NA	TRBV4-1	CASTPGGSSGANVLTF
NA	TRBJ2-7	NA	TRBV6-6	CASKASGLATGEQYF
NA	TRBJ2-2	NA	TRBV15	CATSRDGPGELFF
TRBD2	TRBJ2-7	once	TRBV19	CASSIARAGGVYEQYF
NA	TRBJ2-3	NA	TRBV6-5	CASSPGGTQYF
TRBD1	TRBJ2-1	NA	TRBV5-4	CASSLATQGAKEQFF
NA	TRBJ1-5	NA	TRBV12-5	CASGPTGNQPQHF
TRBD2	TRBJ2-1	once	TRBV9	CASSAGLAELGAYNEQFF
TRBD1	TRBJ2-1	once	TRBV29-1	CSVRDRGPYNEQFF
TRBD2	TRBJ2-1	NA	TRBV2	CASTESLSGIHNEQFF
NA	TRBJ1-2	NA	TRBV12-5	CASGSGSGGSYGYTF
NA	TRBJ1-2	NA	TRBV4-1	CASSQDSAGNYGYTF
NA	NA	NA	TRBV2	CASWARSSYEQYF
TRBD1	TRBJ1-5	few	TRBV18	CASSLTTGNGNQPQHF
TRBD2	TRBJ2-5	NA	TRBV11-2	CASSFGSGRETQYF
TRBD2	TRBJ2-1	NA	TRBV30	CALRILAGVEQFF
TRBD1	TRBJ1-6	NA	TRBV30	CAWRAPGGPGYSPLHF
TRBD2	TRBJ2-1	NA	TRBV10-3	CAISQLAGDLYNEQFF
NA	TRBJ1-1	once	TRBV12-5	CASGWGLTEAFF
NA	TRBJ2-1	once	TRBV7-9	CASSLALPSYNEQFF
TRBD1	TRBJ1-1	NA	TRBV18	CASSPGQGRGTEAFF
TRBD2	TRBJ2-7	NA	TRBV4-1	CASSHTPAPLAGVFYEQYF
NA	TRBJ2-3	NA	TRBV2	CASRDRRESDTQYF
NA	TRBJ1-2	few	TRBV19	CASDSGGYGYTF
TRBD1	TRBJ2-7	NA	TRBV7-9	CASSLGQGVYF
TRBD2	TRBJ2-3	NA	TRBV5-8	CASSSIAGVGADTQYF
NA	TRBJ1-4	NA	TRBV28	CASSTGRTDEKLFF
TRBD2	TRBJ2-1	NA	TRBV7-9	CASSLGTSPLDEQFF
TRBD2	TRBJ2-7	NA	TRBV9	CASSPEREGLYEQYF
TRBD2	NA	NA	TRBV4-2	CASSYSGGAPYEQYF
TRBD1	TRBJ1-5	NA	TRBV10-2	CASRGQVGQPQHF
NA	TRBJ2-3	once	TRBV29-1	CSVERNGEDTQYF
TRBD1	TRBJ1-2	NA	TRBV9	CASMSPGTGRKDGYTF
NA	TRBJ1-1	NA	TRBV7-9	CASSLWGVGRSGNTEAFF
NA	TRBJ2-3	NA	TRBV5-1	CASSTSSTDTQYF
NA	TRBJ1-4	NA	TRBV6-5	CASSYSWATTNEKLFF